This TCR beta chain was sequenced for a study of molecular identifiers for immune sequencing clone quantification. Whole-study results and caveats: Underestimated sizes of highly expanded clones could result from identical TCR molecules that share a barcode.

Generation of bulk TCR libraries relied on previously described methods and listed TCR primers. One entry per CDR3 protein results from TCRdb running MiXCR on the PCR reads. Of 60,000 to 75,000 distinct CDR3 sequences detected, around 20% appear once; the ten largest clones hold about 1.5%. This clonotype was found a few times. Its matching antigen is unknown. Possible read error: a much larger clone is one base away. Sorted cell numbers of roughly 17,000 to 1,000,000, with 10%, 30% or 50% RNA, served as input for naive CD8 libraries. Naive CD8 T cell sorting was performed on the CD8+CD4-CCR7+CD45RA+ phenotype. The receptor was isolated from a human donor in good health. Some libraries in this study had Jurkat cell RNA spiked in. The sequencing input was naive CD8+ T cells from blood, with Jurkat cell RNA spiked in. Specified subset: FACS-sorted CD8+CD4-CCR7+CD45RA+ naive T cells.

CDR3 DNA sequence: TGTGCCAGCAGCTCCACAGGGGGCGCAGATACGCAGCATTTT. Translation gives CASSSTGGADTQHF. The genes are TRBV7-3 and TRBJ2-3, with 9 nucleotides matching TRBD1. The tail of the sequence fits TRBJ1-5 better, so the J call may be wrong. The length of the CDR3 is 14 residues. The germline V gene has CDR1 SGHTA and CDR2 FQGTGA.